Detailed here is one T cell receptor (beta chain). Its specificity is unknown. The sample belongs to a study of cytomegalovirus exposure and HLA in healthy donors. Sequencing was performed with immunoSEQ multiplex PCR; in TCRdb, only in-frame clones are kept and a portion is missing. The sample lists roughly 150,000 clones; 85% were seen once. Study outcomes and limitations: Researchers counted 180 or so TCR beta chains as cytomegalovirus-associated.

This CDR3 spans 11 amino acids. Germline V gives CDR1 MGHRA, CDR2 YSYEKL. V was clipped by 3 bases and J by 6 bases, with 6 bases between them. Sequencing used PBMCs. This chain joins TRBV4-1 and TRBJ2-7; TRBD2 might be the D (6 bases). The receptor's source is a man aged 30 to 45 in good health and CMV-seropositive. CDR3: CASSHGGEQYF. Written as DNA, the CDR3 is TGCGCCAGCAGCCACGGGGGCGAGCAGTACTTC.